This T cell receptor beta chain was obtained from a study of CD8 T cells in ankylosing spondylitis. One entry per CDR3 protein results from TCRdb running MiXCR on the 5' RACE reads. The sample shows around 280,000 distinct CDR3 sequences, over 15% of them seen only once. The CDR3 runs to 15 residues. V was pared by 6 bases and J by 1 base, with 6 bases of the junction left unmatched. CDR1 MDHEN and CDR2 SYDVKM come from the germline V gene. What was sequenced was blood, either unsorted or a sorted T cell fraction (not recorded which). The J gene is TRBJ2-3, the V gene TRBV28; TRBD1 agrees at 8 bases. This clonotype was obtained from a male donor with ankylosing spondylitis or in good health (not recorded which). Written as DNA, the CDR3 is TGTGCCAGCAGCCCAGGGGGCGCCGGCACAGATACGCAGTATTTT. This gives the protein CASSPGGAGTDTQYF.